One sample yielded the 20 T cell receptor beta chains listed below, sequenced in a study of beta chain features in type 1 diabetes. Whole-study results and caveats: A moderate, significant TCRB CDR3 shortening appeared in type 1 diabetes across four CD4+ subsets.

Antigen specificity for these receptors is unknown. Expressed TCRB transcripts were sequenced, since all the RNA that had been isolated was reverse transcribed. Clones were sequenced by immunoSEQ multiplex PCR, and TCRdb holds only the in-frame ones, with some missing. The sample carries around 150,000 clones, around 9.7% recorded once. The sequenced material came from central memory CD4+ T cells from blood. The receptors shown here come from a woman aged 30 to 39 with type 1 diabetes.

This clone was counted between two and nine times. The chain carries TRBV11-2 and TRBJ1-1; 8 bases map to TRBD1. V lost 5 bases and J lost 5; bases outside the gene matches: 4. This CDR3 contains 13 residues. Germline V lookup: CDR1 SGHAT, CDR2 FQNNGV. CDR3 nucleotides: TGTGCCAGCAGCACAGACAGGGGAACTGAAGCTTTCTTT. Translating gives CASSTDRGTEAFF.

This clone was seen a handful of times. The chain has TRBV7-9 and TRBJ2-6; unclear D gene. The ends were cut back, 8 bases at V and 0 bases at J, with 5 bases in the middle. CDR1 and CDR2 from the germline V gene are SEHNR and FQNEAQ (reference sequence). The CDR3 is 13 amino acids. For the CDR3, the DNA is TGTGCCAGCCGGGTCTCTGGGGCCAACGTCCTGACTTTC. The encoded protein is CASRVSGANVLTF.

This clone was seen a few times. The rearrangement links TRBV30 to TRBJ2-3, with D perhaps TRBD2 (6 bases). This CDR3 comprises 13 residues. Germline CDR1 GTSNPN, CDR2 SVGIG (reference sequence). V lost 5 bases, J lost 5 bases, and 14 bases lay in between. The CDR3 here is CAWEWGVEDTQYF. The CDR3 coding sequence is TGTGCCTGGGAGTGGGGGGTGGAAGATACGCAGTATTTT.

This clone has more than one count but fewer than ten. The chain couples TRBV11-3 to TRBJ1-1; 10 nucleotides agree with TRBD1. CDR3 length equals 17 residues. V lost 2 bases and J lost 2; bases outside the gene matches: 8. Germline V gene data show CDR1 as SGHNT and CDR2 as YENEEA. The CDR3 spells CASSLSDRGRHNTEAFF. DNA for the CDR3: TGTGCCAGCAGCTTATCGGACAGGGGGAGGCATAACACTGAAGCTTTCTTT.

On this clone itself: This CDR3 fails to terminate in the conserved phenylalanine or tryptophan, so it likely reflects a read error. CDR3 nucleotide sequence: TGTGCCAGCAGTTTACTTCAGGGAGGTGTGGCCAATGTCCTGACTTCC. It specifies CASSLLQGGVANVLTS. The rearrangement links TRBV27 to TRBJ2-6, with D perhaps matching TRBD2 (6 bases). Germline CDR1 reads MNHEY; CDR2 reads SMNVEV (reference sequence). The CDR3 is made up of 16 amino acids.

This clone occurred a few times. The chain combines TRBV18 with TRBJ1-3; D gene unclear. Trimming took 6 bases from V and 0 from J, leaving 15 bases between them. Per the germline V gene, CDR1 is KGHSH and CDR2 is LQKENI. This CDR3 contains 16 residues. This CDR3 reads CASSRSSRDSGNTIYF. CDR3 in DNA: TGTGCCAGCTCCCGTTCTAGCCGGGACTCTGGAAACACCATATATTTT.

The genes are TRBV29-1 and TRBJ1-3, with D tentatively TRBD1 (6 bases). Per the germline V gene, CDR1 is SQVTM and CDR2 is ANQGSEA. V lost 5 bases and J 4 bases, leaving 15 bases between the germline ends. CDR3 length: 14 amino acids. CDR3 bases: TGCAGCGTTTCCCCGGGACACCTGGGAAACACCATATATTTT. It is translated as CSVSPGHLGNTIYF.

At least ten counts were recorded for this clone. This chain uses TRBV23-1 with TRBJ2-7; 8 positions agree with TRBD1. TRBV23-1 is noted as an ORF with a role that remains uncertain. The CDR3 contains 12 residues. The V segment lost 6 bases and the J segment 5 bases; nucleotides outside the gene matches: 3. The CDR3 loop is CASRTDRDEQYF. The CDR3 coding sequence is TGCGCCAGCAGGACGGACAGGGACGAGCAGTACTTC.

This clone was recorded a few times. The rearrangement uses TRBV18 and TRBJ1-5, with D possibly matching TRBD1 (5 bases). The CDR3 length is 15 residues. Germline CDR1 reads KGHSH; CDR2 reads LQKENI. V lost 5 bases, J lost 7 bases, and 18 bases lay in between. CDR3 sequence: CASSRLGVSEQPQHF. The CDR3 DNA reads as TGTGCCAGCTCAAGGTTAGGGGTCAGTGAGCAGCCCCAGCATTTT.

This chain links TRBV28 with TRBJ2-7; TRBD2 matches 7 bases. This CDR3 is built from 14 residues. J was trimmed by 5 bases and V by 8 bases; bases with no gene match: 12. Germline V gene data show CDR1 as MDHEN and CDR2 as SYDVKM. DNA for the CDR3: TGTGCCAGCGGATCACTAGCGCCGGTCGACGAGCAGTACTTC. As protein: CASGSLAPVDEQYF. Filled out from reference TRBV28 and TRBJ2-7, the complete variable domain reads DVKVTQSSRYLVKRTGEKVFLECVQDMDHENMFWYRQDPGLGLRLIYFSYDVKMKEKGDIPEGYSVSREKKERFSLILESASTNQTSMYLCASGSLAPVDEQYFGPGTRLTVT.

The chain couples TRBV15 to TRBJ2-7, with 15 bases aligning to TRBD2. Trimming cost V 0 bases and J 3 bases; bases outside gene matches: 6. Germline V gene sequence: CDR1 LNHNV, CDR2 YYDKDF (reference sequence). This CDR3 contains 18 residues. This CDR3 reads CATSRDRGLAGGGYEQYF. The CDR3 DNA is TGTGCCACCAGCAGAGATCGGGGACTAGCGGGAGGAGGCTACGAGCAGTACTTC. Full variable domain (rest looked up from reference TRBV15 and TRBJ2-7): DAMVIQNPRYQVTQFGKPVTLSCSQTLNHNVMYWYQQKSSQAPKLLFHYYDKDFNNEADTPDNFQSRRPNTSFCFLDIRSPGLGDTAMYLCATSRDRGLAGGGYEQYFGPGTRLTVT.

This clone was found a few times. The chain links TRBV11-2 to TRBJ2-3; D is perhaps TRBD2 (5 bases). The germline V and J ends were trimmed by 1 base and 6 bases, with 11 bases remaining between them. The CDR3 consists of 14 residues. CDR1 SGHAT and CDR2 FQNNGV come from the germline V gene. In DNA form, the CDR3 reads TGTGCCAGCAGCTTAGGGCTAGCAACTGATACGCAGTATTTT. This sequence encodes CASSLGLATDTQYF.

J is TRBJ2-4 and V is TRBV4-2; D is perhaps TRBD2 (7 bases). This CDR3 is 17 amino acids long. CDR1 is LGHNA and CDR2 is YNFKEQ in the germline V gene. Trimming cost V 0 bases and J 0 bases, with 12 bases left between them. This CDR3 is CASSQEGGALAKNIQYF. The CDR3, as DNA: TGTGCCAGCAGCCAAGAGGGGGGGGCTCTAGCCAAAAACATTCAGTACTTC.

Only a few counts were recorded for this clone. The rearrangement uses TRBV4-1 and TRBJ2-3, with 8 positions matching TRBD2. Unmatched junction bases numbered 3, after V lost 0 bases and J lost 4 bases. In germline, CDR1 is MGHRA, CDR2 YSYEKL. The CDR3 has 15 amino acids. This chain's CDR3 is CASSQDSAGADTQYF. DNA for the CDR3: TGCGCCAGCAGCCAAGATTCAGCGGGAGCAGATACGCAGTATTTT.

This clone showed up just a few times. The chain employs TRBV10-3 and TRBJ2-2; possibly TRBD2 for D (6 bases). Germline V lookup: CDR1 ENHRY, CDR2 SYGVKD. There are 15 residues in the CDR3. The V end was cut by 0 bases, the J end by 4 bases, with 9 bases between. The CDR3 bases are TGTGCCATCAGTGAGTCGTCTAGCGCCACCGGGGAGCTGTTTTTT. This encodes CAISESSSATGELFF.

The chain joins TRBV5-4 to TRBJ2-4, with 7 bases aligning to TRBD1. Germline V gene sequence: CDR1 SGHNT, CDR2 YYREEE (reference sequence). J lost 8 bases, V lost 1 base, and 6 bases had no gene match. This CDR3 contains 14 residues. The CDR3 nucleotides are TGTGCCAGCAGCTTGAAACAGGGGTCGGACATTCAGTACTTC. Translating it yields CASSLKQGSDIQYF. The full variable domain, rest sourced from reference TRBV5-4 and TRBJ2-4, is ETGVTQSPTHLIKTRGQQVTLRCSSQSGHNTVSWYQQALGQGPQFIFQYYREEENGRGNFPPRFSGLQFPNYSSELNVNALELDDSALYLCASSLKQGSDIQYFGAGTRLSVL.

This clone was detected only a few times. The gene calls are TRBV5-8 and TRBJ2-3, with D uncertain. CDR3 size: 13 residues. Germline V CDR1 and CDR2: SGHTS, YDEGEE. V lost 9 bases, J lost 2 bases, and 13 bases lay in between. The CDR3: CATRRLVTDTQYF. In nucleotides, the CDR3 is TGTGCCACCCGCCGGCTAGTCACAGATACGCAGTATTTT.

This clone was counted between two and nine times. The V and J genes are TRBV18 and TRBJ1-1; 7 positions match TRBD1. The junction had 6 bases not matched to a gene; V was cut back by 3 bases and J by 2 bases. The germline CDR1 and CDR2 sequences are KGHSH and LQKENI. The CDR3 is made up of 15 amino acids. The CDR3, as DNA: TGTGCCAGCTCACCCCTGGGACAGTTAAACACTGAAGCTTTCTTT. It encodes CASSPLGQLNTEAFF.

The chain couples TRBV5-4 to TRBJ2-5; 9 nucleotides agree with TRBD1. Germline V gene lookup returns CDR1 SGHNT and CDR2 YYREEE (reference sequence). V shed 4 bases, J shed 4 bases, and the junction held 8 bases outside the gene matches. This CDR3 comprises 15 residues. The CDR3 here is CASSKQGAARETQYF. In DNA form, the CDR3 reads TGTGCCAGCAGCAAACAGGGGGCCGCGAGAGAGACCCAGTACTTC. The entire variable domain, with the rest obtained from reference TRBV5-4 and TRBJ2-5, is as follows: ETGVTQSPTHLIKTRGQQVTLRCSSQSGHNTVSWYQQALGQGPQFIFQYYREEENGRGNFPPRFSGLQFPNYSSELNVNALELDDSALYLCASSKQGAARETQYFGPGTRLLVL.

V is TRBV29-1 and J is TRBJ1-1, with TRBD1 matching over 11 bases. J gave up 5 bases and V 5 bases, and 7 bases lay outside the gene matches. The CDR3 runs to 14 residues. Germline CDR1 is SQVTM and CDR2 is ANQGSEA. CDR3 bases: TGCAGCGTTCCCACCGGGACAGGGGGGACTGAAGCTTTCTTT. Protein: CSVPTGTGGTEAFF.